This T cell receptor beta chain was obtained from a study of blood T cell repertoires in COVID-19. Study information: T cells, B-cell-depleted T cells, or PBMCs provided the cDNA or gDNA that served as material.

TCRdb's copy holds only in-frame clones and misses some; the assay was immunoSEQ multiplex PCR. The sample has about 240,000 clones, 75% to 90% seen once. V lost 2 bases and J lost 9, with 14 bases in between. The CDR3 covers 14 residues. Germline assignment: CDR1 SGHAT and CDR2 FQNNGV. The sequenced sample consisted of peripheral blood. The TCR was taken from a woman aged 55-70 years with active or convalescent COVID-19. The rearrangement joins TRBV11-2 to TRBJ1-3; a possible D gene is TRBD1 (6 bases). CDR3 DNA sequence: TGTGCCAGCAGCTTACAACGTCAGGGGCCCACCATATATTTT. This codes for CASSLQRQGPTIYF.